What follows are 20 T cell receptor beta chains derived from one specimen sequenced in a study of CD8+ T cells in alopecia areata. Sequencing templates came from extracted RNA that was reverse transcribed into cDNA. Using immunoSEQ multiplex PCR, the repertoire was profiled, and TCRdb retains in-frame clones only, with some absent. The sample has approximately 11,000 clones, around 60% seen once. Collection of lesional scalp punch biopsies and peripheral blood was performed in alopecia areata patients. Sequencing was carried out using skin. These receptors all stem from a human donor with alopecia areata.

The CDR3 DNA follows: TGCAGCGCGACAGGGAGGGGCACTGAAGCTTTCTTT. This sequence encodes CSATGRGTEAFF. The rearrangement links TRBV29-1 to TRBJ1-1, with TRBD1 matching over 7 bases. Germline V gives CDR1 SQVTM, CDR2 ANQGSEA. V lost 7 bases and J lost 4; bases outside the gene matches: 6. The CDR3 runs to 12 residues.

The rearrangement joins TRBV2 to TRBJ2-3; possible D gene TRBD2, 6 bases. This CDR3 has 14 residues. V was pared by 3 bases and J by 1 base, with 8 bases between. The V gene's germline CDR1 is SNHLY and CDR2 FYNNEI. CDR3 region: CASSESSGTDTQYF. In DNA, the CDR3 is TGTGCCAGCAGTGAGTCTAGCGGCACAGATACGCAGTATTTT.

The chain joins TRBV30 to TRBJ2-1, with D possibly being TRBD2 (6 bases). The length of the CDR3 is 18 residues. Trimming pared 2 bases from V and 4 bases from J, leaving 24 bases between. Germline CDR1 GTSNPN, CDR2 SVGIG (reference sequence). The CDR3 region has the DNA TGTGCCTGGAGTATATCCCTTCGTTCGGGACTTGTTTACAATGAGCAGTTCTTC. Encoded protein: CAWSISLRSGLVYNEQFF.

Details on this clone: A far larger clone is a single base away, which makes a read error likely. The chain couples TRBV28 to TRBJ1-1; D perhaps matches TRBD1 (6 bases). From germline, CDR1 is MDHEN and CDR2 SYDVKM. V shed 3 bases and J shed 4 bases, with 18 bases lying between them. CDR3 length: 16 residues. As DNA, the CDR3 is TGTGCCAGCAGTTTCCCGGGGGGCCGGCTGGGCACTGAAGCTTTCTTT. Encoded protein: CASSFPGGRLGTEAFF.

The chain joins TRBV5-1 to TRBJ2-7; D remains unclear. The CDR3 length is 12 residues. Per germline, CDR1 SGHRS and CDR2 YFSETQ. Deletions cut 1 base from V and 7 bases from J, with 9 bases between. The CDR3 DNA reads TGCGCCAGCAGCTTGTCTCATCGAGAGCAGTACTTC. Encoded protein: CASSLSHREQYF.

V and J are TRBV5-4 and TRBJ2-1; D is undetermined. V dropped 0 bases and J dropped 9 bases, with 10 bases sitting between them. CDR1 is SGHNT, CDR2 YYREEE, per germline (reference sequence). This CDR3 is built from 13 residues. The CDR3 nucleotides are TGTGCCAGCAGCTTGGGTAGCTCGGGTGAGCAGTTCTTC. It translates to CASSLGSSGEQFF.

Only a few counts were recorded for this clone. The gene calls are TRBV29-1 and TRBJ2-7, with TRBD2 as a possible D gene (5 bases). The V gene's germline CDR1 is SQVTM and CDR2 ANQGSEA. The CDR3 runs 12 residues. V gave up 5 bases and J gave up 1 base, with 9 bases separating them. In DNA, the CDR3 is TGCAGCGTTCTAGCCCATTCCTACGAGCAGTACTTC. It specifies CSVLAHSYEQYF.

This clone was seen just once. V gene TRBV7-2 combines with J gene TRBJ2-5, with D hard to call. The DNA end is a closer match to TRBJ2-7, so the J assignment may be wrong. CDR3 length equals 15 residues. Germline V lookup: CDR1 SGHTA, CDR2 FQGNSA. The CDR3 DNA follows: TGTGCCAGCAGCCGTTATCGCCGGGTGGCCTACGAGCAGTACTTC. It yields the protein CASSRYRRVAYEQYF.

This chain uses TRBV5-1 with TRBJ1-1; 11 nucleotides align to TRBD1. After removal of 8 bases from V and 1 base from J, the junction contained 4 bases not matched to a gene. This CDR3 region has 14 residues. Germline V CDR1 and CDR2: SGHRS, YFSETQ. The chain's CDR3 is CASRTGGRNTEAFF. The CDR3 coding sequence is TGCGCCAGTCGGACAGGGGGCAGGAACACTGAAGCTTTCTTT.

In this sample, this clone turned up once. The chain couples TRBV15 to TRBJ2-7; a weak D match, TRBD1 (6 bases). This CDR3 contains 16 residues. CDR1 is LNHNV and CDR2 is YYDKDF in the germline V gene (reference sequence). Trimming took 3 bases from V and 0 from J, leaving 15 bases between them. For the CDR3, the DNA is TGTGCCACCAGCAGCGTAGAGGACAGAGACTCCTACGAGCAGTACTTC. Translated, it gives CATSSVEDRDSYEQYF. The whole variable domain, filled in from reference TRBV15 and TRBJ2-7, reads DAMVIQNPRYQVTQFGKPVTLSCSQTLNHNVMYWYQQKSSQAPKLLFHYYDKDFNNEADTPDNFQSRRPNTSFCFLDIRSPGLGDTAMYLCATSSVEDRDSYEQYFGPGTRLTVT.

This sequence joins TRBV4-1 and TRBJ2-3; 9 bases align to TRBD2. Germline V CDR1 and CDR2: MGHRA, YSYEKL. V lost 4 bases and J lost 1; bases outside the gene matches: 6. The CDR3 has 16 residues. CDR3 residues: CASSPGLAMGTDTQYF. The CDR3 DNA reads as TGCGCCAGCAGCCCAGGACTAGCGATGGGCACAGATACGCAGTATTTT.

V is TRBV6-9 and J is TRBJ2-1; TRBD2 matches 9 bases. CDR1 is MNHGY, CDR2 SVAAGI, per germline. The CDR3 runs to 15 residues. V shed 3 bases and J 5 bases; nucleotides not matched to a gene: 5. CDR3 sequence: CASSYMSSGDNEQFF. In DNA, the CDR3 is TGTGCCAGCAGTTACATGTCTAGCGGGGACAATGAGCAGTTCTTC.

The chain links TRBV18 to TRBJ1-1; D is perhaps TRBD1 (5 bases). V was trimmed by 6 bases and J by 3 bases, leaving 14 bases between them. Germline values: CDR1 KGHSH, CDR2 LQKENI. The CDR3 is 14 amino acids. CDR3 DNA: TGTGCCAGCTCGCGACCGGACACCTACACTGAAGCTTTCTTT. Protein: CASSRPDTYTEAFF. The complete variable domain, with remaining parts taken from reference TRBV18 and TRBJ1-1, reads NAGVMQNPRHLVRRRGQEARLRCSPMKGHSHVYWYRQLPEEGLKFMVYLQKENIIDESGMPKERFSAEFPKEGPSILRIQQVVRGDSAAYFCASSRPDTYTEAFFGQGTRLTVV.

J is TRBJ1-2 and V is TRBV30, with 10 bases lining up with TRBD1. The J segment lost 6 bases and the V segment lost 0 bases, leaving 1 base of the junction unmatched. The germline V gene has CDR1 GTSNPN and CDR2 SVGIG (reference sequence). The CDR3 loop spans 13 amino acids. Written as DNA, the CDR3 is TGTGCCTGGAGTGTAGGGACAGGGGATGGCTACACCTTC. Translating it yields CAWSVGTGDGYTF.

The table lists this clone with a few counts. CDR3 loop: CASSQGDEQFF. The CDR3, as DNA: TGTGCCAGCTCGCAAGGGGATGAGCAGTTCTTC. The rearrangement uses TRBV18 and TRBJ2-1; D possibly corresponds to TRBD1 (5 bases). V gave up 6 bases and J gave up 8 bases, with 8 bases separating them. Germline assignment: CDR1 KGHSH and CDR2 LQKENI. This CDR3 is built from 11 residues.

CDR3 DNA sequence: TGTGCCTGGAAAGCTAGCGGGAGAGGTGGTGAGCAGTTCTTC. It translates to CAWKASGRGGEQFF. The V call is TRBV30, the J call TRBJ2-1; 10 bases align to TRBD2. Trimming took 4 bases from V and 9 from J; bases not matched to a gene: 9. The CDR3 loop spans 14 amino acids. Looked up from germline, CDR1 is GTSNPN and CDR2 is SVGIG (reference sequence).

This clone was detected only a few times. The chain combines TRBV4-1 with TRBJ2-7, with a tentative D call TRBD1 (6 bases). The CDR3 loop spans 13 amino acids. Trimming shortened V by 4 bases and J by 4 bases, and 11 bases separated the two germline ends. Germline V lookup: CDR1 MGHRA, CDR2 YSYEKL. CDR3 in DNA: TGCGCCAGCAGCCCCGGACAGTCTTACGAGCAGTACTTC. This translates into CASSPGQSYEQYF.

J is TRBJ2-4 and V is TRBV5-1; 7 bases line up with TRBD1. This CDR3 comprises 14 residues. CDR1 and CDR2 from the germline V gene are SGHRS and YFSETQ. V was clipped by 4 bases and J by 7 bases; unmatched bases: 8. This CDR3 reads CASSPSLTGNIQYF. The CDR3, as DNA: TGCGCCAGCAGCCCCAGCTTGACAGGGAACATTCAGTACTTC.

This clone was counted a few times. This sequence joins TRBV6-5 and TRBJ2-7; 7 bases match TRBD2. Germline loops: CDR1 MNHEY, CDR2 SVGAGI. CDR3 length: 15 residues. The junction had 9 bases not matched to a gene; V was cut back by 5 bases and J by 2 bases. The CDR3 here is CASSVSGGGAYEQYF. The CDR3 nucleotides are TGTGCCAGCAGTGTTAGCGGTGGGGGGGCCTACGAGCAGTACTTC.

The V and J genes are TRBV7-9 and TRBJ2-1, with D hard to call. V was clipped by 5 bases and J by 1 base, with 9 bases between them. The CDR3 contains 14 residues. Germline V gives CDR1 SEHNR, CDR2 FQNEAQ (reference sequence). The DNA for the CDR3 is TGTGCCAGCAGCGCGGACGGATCCTACAATGAGCAGTTCTTC. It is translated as CASSADGSYNEQFF.